One sample yielded the 10 T cell receptor beta chains listed below, sequenced in a study of T cells in Graves' hyperthyroidism and ophthalmopathy. Template material for amplifying TCR beta CDR3 regions consisted of RNA transcripts. TCR CDR3 underwent first-round RT-PCR with the HTBI primer set. TCRdb re-derived calls from the multiplex PCR reads in MiXCR, one entry per CDR3 protein. The profile shows a few hundred thousand distinct CDR3 sequences, about 15% of them singletons. Sequenced input: blood. Every receptor here comes from a woman aged 18 to 35 with Graves' hyperthyroidism that later progressed to Graves' ophthalmopathy.

The chain has TRBV18 and TRBJ2-5; 13 bases fit TRBD2. From germline, CDR1 is KGHSH and CDR2 LQKENI. V was pared by 7 bases and J by 5 bases, with 7 bases of the junction left unmatched. The CDR3 runs 15 residues. The DNA of the CDR3 is TGTGCCAGCTTACGACTAGCGGGAGGTTTGGAGACCCAGTACTTC. Translation gives CASLRLAGGLETQYF.

This clonotype was detected only a few times. V is TRBV29-1 and J is TRBJ2-6; D is undetermined. This CDR3 spans 16 amino acids. Germline assignment: CDR1 SQVTM and CDR2 ANQGSEA. V was pared by 7 bases and J by 0 bases, with 16 bases between. The CDR3 sequence: CSAEVTPHSGANVLTF. Here the CDR3 DNA reads TGCAGCGCCGAAGTCACTCCCCACTCTGGGGCCAACGTCCTGACTTTC.

The chain couples TRBV29-1 to TRBJ1-1; the D gene is possibly TRBD1 (5 bases). The CDR3 loop spans 13 amino acids. V was shortened by 4 bases and J by 1 base, with 10 bases between the two germline ends. Germline V gives CDR1 SQVTM, CDR2 ANQGSEA. The CDR3 spells CSVGGNRNTEAFF. The DNA of the CDR3 is TGCAGCGTTGGGGGCAACCGGAACACTGAAGCTTTCTTT.

This clonotype was found many times. The gene calls are TRBV11-2 and TRBJ2-7; D may be TRBD2 (5 bases). Germline V gene data show CDR1 as SGHAT and CDR2 as FQNNGV. V was cut by 0 bases and J by 5 bases, with 8 bases left in between. The CDR3 is 13 amino acids. CDR3 protein: CASSLDRGNEQYF. The CDR3 DNA reads as TGTGCCAGCAGCTTAGATCGGGGAAACGAGCAGTACTTC.

Only a few counts were recorded for this clonotype. The chain has TRBV20-1 and TRBJ2-1, with 9 bases aligning to TRBD2. Per the germline V gene, CDR1 is DFQATT and CDR2 is SNEGSKA (reference sequence). The CDR3 runs 13 residues. The ends lost 8 bases at V and 3 bases at J; junction bases unmatched: 5. The CDR3 DNA is TGCAGTCATAGCGGGAGAAACTACAATGAGCAGTTCTTC. As protein: CSHSGRNYNEQFF.

This clonotype has just a few counts. This rearrangement joins TRBV29-1 to TRBJ2-3; TRBD2 matches 8 bases. V lost 2 bases, J lost 4 bases, and 5 bases stayed unmatched. Germline V CDR1 and CDR2: SQVTM, ANQGSEA. The CDR3 totals 14 residues. The CDR3 sequence: CSVERAGVADTQYF. The CDR3 DNA is TGCAGCGTTGAAAGAGCGGGAGTTGCAGATACGCAGTATTTT.

The chain links TRBV12-5 to TRBJ2-1; 8 bases agree with TRBD1. The junction had 6 bases not matched to a gene; V was cut back by 0 bases and J by 5 bases. This CDR3 spans 16 amino acids. Germline-derived CDR1 and CDR2 are LGHNT and FRNRAP. CDR3 in DNA: TGTGCTAGTGGTTTGGTAGCTACAGGGGGTCACAATGAGCAGTTCTTC. As protein: CASGLVATGGHNEQFF. Combining the CDR3 with reference TRBV12-5 and TRBJ2-1 gives the whole variable domain DARVTQTPRHKVTEMGQEVTMRCQPILGHNTVFWYRQTMMQGLELLAYFRNRAPLDDSGMPKDRFSAEMPDATLATLKIQPSEPRDSAVYFCASGLVATGGHNEQFFGPGTRLTVL.

This clonotype was detected ten times or more. The chain couples TRBV20-1 to TRBJ2-1; 15 positions agree with TRBD2. Trimming removed 1 base from V and 7 bases from J; junction bases left unmatched: 14. Germline V gene sequence: CDR1 DFQATT, CDR2 SNEGSKA (reference sequence). This CDR3 comprises 19 residues. CDR3 coding DNA: TGCAGTGCTAGAGCCCGAGGACTAGCGGGAGGGCCGGTCCGGAATGAGCAGTTCTTC. Amino acid sequence: CSARARGLAGGPVRNEQFF.

As to this clonotype: No conserved phenylalanine or tryptophan is present at the end of the CDR3, so a read error is the likely explanation. The chain recombines TRBV3-1 with TRBJ2-7; 14 bases agree with TRBD2. CDR3 length: 18 residues. The trim removed 1 base at V and 5 bases at J, leaving 10 bases unmatched. Germline CDR1 and CDR2: LGHDT and YNNKEL (reference sequence). CDR3 in amino acids: CASSQGVPGLAGVHEQYL. The CDR3 DNA follows: TGTGCCAGCAGCCAAGGGGTCCCGGGACTAGCGGGAGTGCACGAGCAGTACCTC.

V and J are TRBV28 and TRBJ2-5; tentative D call: TRBD2 (5 bases). The CDR3 runs to 14 residues. CDR1 MDHEN and CDR2 SYDVKM come from the germline V gene. The germline V and J ends were trimmed by 5 bases and 1 base, with 11 bases remaining between them. The DNA for the CDR3 is TGTGCCAGCAGTCCGGCGGGCAGCCAAGAGACCCAGTACTTC. Its translation: CASSPAGSQETQYF.